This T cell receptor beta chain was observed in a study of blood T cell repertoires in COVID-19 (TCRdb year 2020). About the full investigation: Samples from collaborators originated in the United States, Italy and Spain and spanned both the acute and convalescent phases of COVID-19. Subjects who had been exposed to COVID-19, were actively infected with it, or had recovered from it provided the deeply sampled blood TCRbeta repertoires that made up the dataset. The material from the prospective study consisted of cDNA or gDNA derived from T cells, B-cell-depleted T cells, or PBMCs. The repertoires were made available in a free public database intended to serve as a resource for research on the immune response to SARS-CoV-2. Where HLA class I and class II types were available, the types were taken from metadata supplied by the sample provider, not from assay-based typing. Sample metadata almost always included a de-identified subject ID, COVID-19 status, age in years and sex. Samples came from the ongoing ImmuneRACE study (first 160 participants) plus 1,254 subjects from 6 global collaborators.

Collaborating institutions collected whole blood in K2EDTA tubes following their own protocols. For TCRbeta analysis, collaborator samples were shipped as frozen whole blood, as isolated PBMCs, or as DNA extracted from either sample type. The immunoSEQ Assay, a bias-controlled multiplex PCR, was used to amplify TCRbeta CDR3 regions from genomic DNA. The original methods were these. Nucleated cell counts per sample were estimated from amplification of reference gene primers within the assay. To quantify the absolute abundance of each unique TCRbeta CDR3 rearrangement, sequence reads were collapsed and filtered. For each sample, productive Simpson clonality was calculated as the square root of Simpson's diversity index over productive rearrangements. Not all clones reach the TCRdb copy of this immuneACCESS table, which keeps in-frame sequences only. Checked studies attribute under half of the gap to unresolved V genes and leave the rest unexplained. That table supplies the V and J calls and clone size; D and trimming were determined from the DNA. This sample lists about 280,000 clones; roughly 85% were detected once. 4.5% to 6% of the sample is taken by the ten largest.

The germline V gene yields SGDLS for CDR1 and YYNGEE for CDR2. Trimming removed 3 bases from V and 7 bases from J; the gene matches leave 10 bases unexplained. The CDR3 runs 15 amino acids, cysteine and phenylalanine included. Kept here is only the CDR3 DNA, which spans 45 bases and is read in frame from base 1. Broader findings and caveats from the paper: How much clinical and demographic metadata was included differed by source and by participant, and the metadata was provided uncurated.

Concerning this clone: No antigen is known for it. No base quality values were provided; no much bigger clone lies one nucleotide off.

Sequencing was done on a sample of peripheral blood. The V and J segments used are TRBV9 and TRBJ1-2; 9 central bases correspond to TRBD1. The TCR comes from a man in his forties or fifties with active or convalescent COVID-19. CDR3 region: CASSGILQGAGGYTF. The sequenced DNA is TGTGCCAGCAGCGGCATATTACAGGGGGCCGGTGGCTACACCTTC.